The 3 T cell receptor beta chains in this list originate from one sample, sequenced in a study of T cells in Graves' hyperthyroidism and ophthalmopathy. RNA transcripts yielded amplified TCR beta CDR3 regions. A first-round RT-PCR of the TCR CDR3 used the HTBI primer set. TCRdb re-derived calls from the multiplex PCR reads in MiXCR, one entry per CDR3 protein. The sample records 50,000 to 60,000 distinct CDR3 sequences, 48% being singletons. The sample was blood. Source of these receptors: a woman between 50 and 59 years old with Graves' ophthalmopathy.

At least ten counts were recorded for this clonotype. A much bigger clone sits one base away, suggesting this may be a read error. V usage is TRBV20-1 and J usage is TRBJ2-3; D unclear. The ends were cut back, 0 bases at V and 9 bases at J, with 10 bases in the middle. Germline CDR1 and CDR2: DFQATT and SNEGSKA (reference sequence). The CDR3 totals 12 residues. CDR3 sequence: CSARETGVTQYF. The CDR3 DNA is TGCAGTGCTAGAGAGACTGGTGTAACGCAGTATTTT.

Many counts were recorded for this clonotype. The chain combines TRBV20-1 with TRBJ2-7; 14 bases fit TRBD2. Germline V gene data show CDR1 as DFQATT and CDR2 as SNEGSKA (reference sequence). After removal of 0 bases from V and 4 bases from J, the junction contained 2 bases not matched to a gene. CDR3 length: 15 amino acids. The CDR3 is CSARETSGGVYEQYF. CDR3 sequence (DNA): TGCAGTGCTAGAGAGACTAGCGGGGGGGTGTACGAGCAGTACTTC.

This clonotype is hyperexpanded in the sample. The chain is built from TRBV7-2 and TRBJ1-6; no definite D call. The germline V gene encodes CDR1 SGHTA and CDR2 FQGNSA. The length of the CDR3 is 17 residues. Trimming removed 1 base from V and 5 bases from J, with 15 bases in between. The CDR3 DNA reads as TGTGCCAGCAGCTTAGGCGCGACCGGCACCAATAATTCACCCCTCCACTTT. Translated, it gives CASSLGATGTNNSPLHF. The full variable domain, its missing parts supplied by reference TRBV7-2 and TRBJ1-6, is GAGVSQSPSNKVTEKGKDVELRCDPISGHTALYWYRQSLGQGLEFLIYFQGNSAPDKSGLPSDRFSAERTGGSVSTLTIQRTQQEDSAVYLCASSLGATGTNNSPLHFGNGTRLTVT.